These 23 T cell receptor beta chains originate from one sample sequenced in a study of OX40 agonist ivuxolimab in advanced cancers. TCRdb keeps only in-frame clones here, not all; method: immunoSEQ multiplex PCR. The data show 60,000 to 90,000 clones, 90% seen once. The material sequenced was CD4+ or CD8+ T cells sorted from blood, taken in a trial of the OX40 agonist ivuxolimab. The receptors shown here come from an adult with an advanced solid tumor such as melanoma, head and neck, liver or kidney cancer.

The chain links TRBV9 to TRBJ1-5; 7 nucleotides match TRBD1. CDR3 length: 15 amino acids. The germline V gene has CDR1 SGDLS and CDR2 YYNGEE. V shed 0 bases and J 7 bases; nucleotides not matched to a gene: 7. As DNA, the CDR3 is TGTGCCAGCAGCGTAGGGGACAGCCCAAACCAGCCCCAGCATTTT. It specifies CASSVGDSPNQPQHF.

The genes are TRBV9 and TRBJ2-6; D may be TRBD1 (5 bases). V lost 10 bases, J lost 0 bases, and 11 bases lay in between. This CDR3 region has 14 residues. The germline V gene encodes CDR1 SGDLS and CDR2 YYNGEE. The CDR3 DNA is TGTGCCTCGACAGCGAGCTCTGGGGCCAACGTCCTGACTTTC. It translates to CASTASSGANVLTF.

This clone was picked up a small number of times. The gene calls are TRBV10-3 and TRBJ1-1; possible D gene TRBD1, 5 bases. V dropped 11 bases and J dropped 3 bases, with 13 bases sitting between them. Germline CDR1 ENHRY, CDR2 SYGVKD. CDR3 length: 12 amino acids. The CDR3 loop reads CASLGGDTEAFF. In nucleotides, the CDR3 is TGTGCCTCCCTCGGGGGGGACACTGAAGCTTTCTTT.

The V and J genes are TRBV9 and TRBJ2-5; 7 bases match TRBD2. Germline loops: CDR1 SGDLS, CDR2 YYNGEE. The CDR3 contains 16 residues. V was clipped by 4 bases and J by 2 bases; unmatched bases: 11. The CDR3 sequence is CASSPGGGRGQETQYF. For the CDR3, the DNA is TGTGCCAGCAGCCCCGGGGGAGGGCGGGGACAAGAGACCCAGTACTTC.

CDR3: CASSSFSGGASGANVLTF. Written as DNA, the CDR3 is TGTGCCAGCAGCTCGTTTAGCGGGGGGGCCTCTGGGGCCAACGTCCTGACTTTC. The gene calls are TRBV4-2 and TRBJ2-6, with 11 bases identical to TRBD2. The germline V gene has CDR1 LGHNA and CDR2 YNFKEQ. This CDR3 has 18 amino acids. Trimming cost V 5 bases and J 0 bases; bases outside gene matches: 6.

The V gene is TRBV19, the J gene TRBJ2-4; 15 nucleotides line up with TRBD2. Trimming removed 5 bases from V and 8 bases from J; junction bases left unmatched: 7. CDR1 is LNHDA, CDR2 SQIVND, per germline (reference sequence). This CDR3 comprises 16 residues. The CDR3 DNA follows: TGTGCCAGTAGTCCCGGGACTAGCGGGAGGTGGGACATTCAGTACTTC. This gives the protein CASSPGTSGRWDIQYF.

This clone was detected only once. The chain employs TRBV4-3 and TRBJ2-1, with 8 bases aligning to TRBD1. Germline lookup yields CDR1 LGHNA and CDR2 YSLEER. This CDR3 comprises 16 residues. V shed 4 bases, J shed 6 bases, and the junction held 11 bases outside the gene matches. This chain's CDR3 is CASSLSWGQDFNEQFF. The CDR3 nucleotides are TGCGCCAGCAGCCTATCATGGGGACAGGATTTCAATGAGCAGTTCTTC.

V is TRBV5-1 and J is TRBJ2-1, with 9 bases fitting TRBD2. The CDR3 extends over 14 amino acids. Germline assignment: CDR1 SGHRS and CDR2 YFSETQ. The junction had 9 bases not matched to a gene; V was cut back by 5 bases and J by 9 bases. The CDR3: CASRVIAGDGEQFF. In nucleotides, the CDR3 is TGCGCCAGCAGGGTTATAGCGGGAGACGGTGAGCAGTTCTTC. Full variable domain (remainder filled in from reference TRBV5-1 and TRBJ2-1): KAGVTQTPRYLIKTRGQQVTLSCSPISGHRSVSWYQQTPGQGLQFLFEYFSETQRNKGNFPGRFSGRQFSNSRSEMNVSTLELGDSALYLCASRVIAGDGEQFFGPGTRLTVL.

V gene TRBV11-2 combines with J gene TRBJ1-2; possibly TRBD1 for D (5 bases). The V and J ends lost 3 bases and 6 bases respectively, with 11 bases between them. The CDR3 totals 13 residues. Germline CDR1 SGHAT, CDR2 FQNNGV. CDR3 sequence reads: CASSLQGDHGYTF. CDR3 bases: TGTGCCAGCAGCTTGCAAGGGGATCATGGCTACACCTTC.

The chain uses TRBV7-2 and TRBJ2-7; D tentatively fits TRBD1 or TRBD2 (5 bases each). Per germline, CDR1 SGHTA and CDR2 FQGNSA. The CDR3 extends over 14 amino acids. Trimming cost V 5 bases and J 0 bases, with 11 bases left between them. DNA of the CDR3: TGTGCCAGCAGCCCCGGGACGAGCTCCTACGAGCAGTACTTC. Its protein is CASSPGTSSYEQYF.

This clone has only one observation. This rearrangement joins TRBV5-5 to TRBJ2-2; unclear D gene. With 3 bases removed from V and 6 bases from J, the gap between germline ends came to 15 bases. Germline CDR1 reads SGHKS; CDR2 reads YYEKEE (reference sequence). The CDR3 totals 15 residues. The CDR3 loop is CASSSGWAAAGELFF. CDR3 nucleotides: TGTGCCAGCAGCTCGGGCTGGGCGGCGGCCGGGGAGCTGTTTTTT.

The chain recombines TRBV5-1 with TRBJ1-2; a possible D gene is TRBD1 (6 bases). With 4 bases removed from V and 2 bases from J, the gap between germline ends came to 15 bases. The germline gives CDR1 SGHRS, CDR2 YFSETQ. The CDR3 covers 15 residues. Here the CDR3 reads CASSPGATDNYGYTF. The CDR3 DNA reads TGCGCCAGCAGCCCGGGGGCGACAGACAACTATGGCTACACCTTC.

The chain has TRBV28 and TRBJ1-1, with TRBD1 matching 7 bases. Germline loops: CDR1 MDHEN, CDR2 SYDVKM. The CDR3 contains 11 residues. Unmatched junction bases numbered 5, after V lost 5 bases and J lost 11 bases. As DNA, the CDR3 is TGTGCCAGCAGTCAGACAGGGCGTGCTTTCTTT. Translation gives CASSQTGRAFF.

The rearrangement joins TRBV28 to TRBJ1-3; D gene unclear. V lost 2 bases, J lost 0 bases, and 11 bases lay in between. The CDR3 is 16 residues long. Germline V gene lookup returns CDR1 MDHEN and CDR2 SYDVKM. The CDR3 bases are TGTGCCAGCAGTTTACCCCTCGGGTCCTCTGGAAACACCATATATTTT. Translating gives CASSLPLGSSGNTIYF.

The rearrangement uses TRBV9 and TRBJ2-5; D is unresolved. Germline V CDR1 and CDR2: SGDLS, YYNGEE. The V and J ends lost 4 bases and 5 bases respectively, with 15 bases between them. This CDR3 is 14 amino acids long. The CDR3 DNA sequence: TGTGCCAGCAGCCCCCGGACCGGTGTGGAGACCCAGTACTTC. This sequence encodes CASSPRTGVETQYF.

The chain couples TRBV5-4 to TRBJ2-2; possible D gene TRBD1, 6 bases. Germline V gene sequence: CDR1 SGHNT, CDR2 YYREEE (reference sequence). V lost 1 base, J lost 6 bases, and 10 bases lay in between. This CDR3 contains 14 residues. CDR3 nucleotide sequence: TGTGCCAGCAGCTTGAAAACAGGGCCCGGGGAGCTGTTTTTT. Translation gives CASSLKTGPGELFF.

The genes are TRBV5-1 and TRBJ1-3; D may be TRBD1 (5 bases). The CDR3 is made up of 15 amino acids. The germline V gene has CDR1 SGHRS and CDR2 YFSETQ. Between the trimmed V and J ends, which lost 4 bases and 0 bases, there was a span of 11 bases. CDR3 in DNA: TGCGCCAGCAGCCTCGGGGGGAGCTCTGGAAACACCATATATTTT. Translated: CASSLGGSSGNTIYF.

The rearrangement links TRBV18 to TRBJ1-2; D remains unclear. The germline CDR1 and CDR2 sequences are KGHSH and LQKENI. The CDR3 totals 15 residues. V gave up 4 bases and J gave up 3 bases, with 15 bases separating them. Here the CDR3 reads CASSQLAAGDYGYTF. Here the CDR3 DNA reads TGTGCCAGCTCACAACTGGCCGCAGGAGACTATGGCTACACCTTC.

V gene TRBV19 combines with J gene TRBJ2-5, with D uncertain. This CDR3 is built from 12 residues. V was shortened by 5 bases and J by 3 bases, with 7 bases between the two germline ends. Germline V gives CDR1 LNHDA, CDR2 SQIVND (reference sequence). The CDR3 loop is CASSGLEETQYF. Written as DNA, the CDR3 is TGTGCCAGTAGTGGGTTAGAAGAGACCCAGTACTTC.

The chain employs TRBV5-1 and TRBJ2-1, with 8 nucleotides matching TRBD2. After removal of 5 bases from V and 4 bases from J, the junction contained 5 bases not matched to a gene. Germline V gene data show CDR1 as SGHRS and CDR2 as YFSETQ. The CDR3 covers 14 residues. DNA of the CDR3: TGCGCCAGCAGACGTAGCGGGACATACAATGAGCAGTTCTTC. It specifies CASRRSGTYNEQFF.

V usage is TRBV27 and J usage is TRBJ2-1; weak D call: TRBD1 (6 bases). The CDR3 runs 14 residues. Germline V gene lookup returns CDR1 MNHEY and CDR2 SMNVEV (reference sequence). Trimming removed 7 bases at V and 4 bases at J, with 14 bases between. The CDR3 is CASNSPGTYNEQFF. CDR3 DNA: TGTGCCAGCAACTCCCCCGGGACATACAATGAGCAGTTCTTC.

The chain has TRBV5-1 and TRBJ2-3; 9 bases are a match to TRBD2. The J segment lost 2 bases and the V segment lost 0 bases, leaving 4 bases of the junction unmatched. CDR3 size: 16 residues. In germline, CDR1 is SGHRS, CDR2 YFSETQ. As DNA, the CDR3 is TGCGCCAGCAGCTTGGCTAGACTAGCGGACACAGATACGCAGTATTTT. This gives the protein CASSLARLADTDTQYF.

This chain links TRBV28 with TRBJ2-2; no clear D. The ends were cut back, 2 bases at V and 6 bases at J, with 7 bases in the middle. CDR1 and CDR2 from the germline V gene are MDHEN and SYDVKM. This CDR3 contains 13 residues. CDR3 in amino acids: CASSLSAPGELFF. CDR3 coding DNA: TGTGCCAGCAGTTTAAGTGCCCCCGGGGAGCTGTTTTTT.